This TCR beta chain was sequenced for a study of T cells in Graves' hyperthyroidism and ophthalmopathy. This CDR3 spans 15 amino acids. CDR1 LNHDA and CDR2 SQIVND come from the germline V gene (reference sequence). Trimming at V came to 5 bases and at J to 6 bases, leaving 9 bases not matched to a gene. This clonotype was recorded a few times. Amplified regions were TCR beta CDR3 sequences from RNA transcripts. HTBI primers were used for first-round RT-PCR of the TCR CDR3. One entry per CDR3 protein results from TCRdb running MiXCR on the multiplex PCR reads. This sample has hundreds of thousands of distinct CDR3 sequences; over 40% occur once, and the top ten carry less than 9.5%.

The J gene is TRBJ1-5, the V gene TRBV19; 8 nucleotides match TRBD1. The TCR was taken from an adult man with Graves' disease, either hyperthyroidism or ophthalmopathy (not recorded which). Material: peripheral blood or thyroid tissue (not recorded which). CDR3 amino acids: CASSPGQGYGQPQHF. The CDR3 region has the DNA TGTGCCAGTAGTCCCGGACAGGGCTATGGTCAGCCCCAGCATTTT.